This is a list of T cell receptor beta chains from one sample in a study of T cell changes during pregnancy in multiple sclerosis. Method: immunoSEQ multiplex PCR; TCRdb's copy keeps in-frame clones and lacks some. In the table there are 100,000 or so clones, almost 95% of which are singletons. Source: peripheral blood, taken before pregnancy. The receptors originated from a female donor with multiple sclerosis, enrolled in a pregnancy study. Both conserved end residues are part of each CDR3. A D gene is named only where the DNA matches it firmly. Part of the rows lack a size; the others show once, few, many or a class for expanded clones.

cdr3_aa cdr3_nt cdr3_length d_call v_call clone_size j_call
CASSLRTSGSDSEQFF TGTGCCAGTAGTCTAAGGACTAGCGGGAGCGATAGTGAGCAGTTCTTC 16 TRBD2 TRBV19 - TRBJ2-1
CASSLGLSTDTQYF TGTGCCAGCAGCTTGGGGCTGAGCACAGATACGCAGTATTTT 14 - TRBV7-6 - TRBJ2-3
CASSTRTSWETQYF TGTGCCAGTAGTACCCGGACTAGCTGGGAGACCCAGTACTTC 14 TRBD2 TRBV19 - TRBJ2-5
CASTLKLAANTGELFF TGTGCCAGCACCCTCAAACTAGCGGCGAACACCGGGGAGCTGTTTTTT 16 TRBD2 TRBV7-9 - TRBJ2-2
CAWSGVSLSGGYTF TGTGCCTGGAGTGGCGTCTCCCTTTCGGGTGGCTACACCTTC 14 - TRBV30 - TRBJ1-2
CASSLRTGASTDTQYF TGTGCCAGCAGTTTGCGGACAGGGGCTAGCACAGATACGCAGTATTTT 16 TRBD1 TRBV27 - TRBJ2-3
CAWRPTGEGEQYF TGTGCCTGGAGACCTACGGGAGAGGGAGAGCAGTACTTC 13 - TRBV30 - TRBJ2-7
CASSFEAGTYEQYF TGTGCCAGCAGCTTTGAAGCGGGAACCTACGAGCAGTACTTC 14 TRBD2 TRBV5-8 - TRBJ2-7
CASSVGTDGYTF TGCGCCAGCAGCGTAGGGACAGATGGCTACACCTTC 12 TRBD1 TRBV5-1 once TRBJ1-2
CASSLAGTGGSGNTIYF TGTGCCAGCAGCTTAGCCGGGACAGGGGGCTCCGGAAACACCATATATTTT 17 TRBD1 TRBV7-6 - TRBJ1-3
CASSQSDWANTEAFF TGTGCCAGCAGCCAATCGGACTGGGCGAACACTGAAGCTTTCTTT 15 - TRBV16 - TRBJ1-1
CASSIGGHGFYEQYF TGTGCCAGTAGTATTGGGGGACATGGGTTCTACGAGCAGTACTTC 15 - TRBV19 - TRBJ2-7
CASRTGTDTQYF TGTGCCAGTCGGACAGGTACAGATACGCAGTATTTT 12 TRBD1 TRBV19 - TRBJ2-3
CASSRLGQGSSYEQYF TGTGCCAGCAGTAGACTCGGACAGGGAAGCTCCTACGAGCAGTACTTC 16 TRBD1 TRBV11-2 - TRBJ2-7
CASSFAGFYEQYF TGTGCCAGCAGCTTTGCGGGTTTCTACGAGCAGTACTTC 13 - TRBV5-4 - TRBJ2-7
CASSLQGEGRPQHF TGTGCCAGCAGCTTGCAAGGGGAAGGGCGGCCCCAGCATTTT 14 - TRBV5-4 - TRBJ1-5
CASSATGAGGITGELFF TGTGCCAGCAGCGCAACAGGGGCGGGAGGAATCACCGGGGAGCTGTTTTTT 17 - TRBV9 - TRBJ2-2
CASSPRQVTQPQHF TGTGCCAGCTCACCCCGACAGGTCACTCAGCCCCAGCATTTT 14 - TRBV18 - TRBJ1-5
CASRRAGGSSYEQYF TGTGCCAGCAGGAGGGCGGGCGGGAGCTCCTACGAGCAGTACTTC 15 TRBD2 TRBV6-5 once TRBJ2-7
CATQPSGGSAGANVLTF TGTGCCACCCAACCCTCAGGCGGGTCAGCTGGGGCCAACGTCCTGACTTTC 17 - TRBV25-1 once TRBJ2-6
CASRVTGSTNEQFF TGTGCCAGCAGGGTTACAGGGAGCACGAATGAGCAGTTCTTC 14 - TRBV7-2 - TRBJ2-1
CASSSWTSGSTEQYF TGTGCCAGCAGCTCCTGGACTAGCGGGAGCACCGAGCAGTACTTC 15 TRBD2 TRBV5-4 once TRBJ2-7
CASSYQVLEAFF TGTGCCAGCAGCTATCAGGTCCTTGAAGCTTTCTTT 12 - TRBV21-1 - TRBJ1-1
CASSMGYRQPDEKLFF TGTGCCAGTAGTATGGGATATCGACAGCCAGATGAAAAACTGTTTTTT 16 - TRBV19 - TRBJ1-4
CASSPTSNQPQHF TGTGCCAGCAGCCCTACTAGCAATCAGCCCCAGCATTTT 13 - TRBV6-1 - TRBJ1-5
CASSRTDRGVRSTGELFF TGTGCCAGCAGCCGCACGGACAGGGGAGTACGATCCACCGGGGAGCTGTTTTTT 18 TRBD1 TRBV14 - TRBJ2-2
CASSLLLADRDTQYF TGTGCCAGCAGTTTATTACTAGCGGACAGAGATACGCAGTATTTT 15 TRBD2 TRBV27 - TRBJ2-3
CAWVGHMNTGELFF TGTGCCTGGGTGGGACACATGAACACCGGGGAGCTGTTTTTT 14 - TRBV30 - TRBJ2-2
CASSLTGGDVRNEQFF TGTGCCAGCAGTTTGACGGGAGGGGACGTGAGGAATGAGCAGTTCTTC 16 TRBD2 TRBV28 - TRBJ2-1
CASSSGSINQPQHF TGTGCCAGCAGTTCTGGCTCCATCAATCAGCCCCAGCATTTT 14 - TRBV27 - TRBJ1-5
CASSSDRGHEQYF TGTGCCAGCAGCTCAGACAGGGGCCACGAGCAGTACTTC 13 TRBD1 TRBV11-2 - TRBJ2-7
CASSLVSWEPNTGELFF TGTGCCAGCAGCTTAGTTTCGTGGGAGCCGAACACCGGGGAGCTGTTTTTT 17 - TRBV7-9 - TRBJ2-2
CASRLQGANEKLFF TGCGCCAGCAGGCTACAGGGTGCTAATGAAAAACTGTTTTTT 14 - TRBV4-1 - TRBJ1-4
CASSQQGAPETQYF TGCGCCAGCAGCCAACAGGGCGCTCCAGAGACCCAGTACTTC 14 - TRBV4-1 - TRBJ2-5
CASSDKRARGFDGYTF TGTGCCAGCAGTGATAAACGAGCCCGGGGGTTTGATGGCTACACCTTC 16 - TRBV25-1 - TRBJ1-2
CASSSVTGAYYEQYF TGTGCCAGCAGCTCGGTGACAGGGGCCTACTACGAGCAGTACTTC 15 TRBD1 TRBV5-5 - TRBJ2-7
CACGTGLFYEQYF TGCGCCTGCGGGACAGGGCTTTTCTACGAGCAGTACTTC 13 TRBD1 TRBV10-2 - TRBJ2-7
CASTLAGGPGEQFF TGTGCCAGTACCTTGGCGGGAGGGCCGGGTGAGCAGTTCTTC 14 TRBD2 TRBV19 - TRBJ2-1
CAWIRQGLRGANVLTF TGTGCCTGGATTCGGCAGGGCTTGAGAGGGGCCAACGTCCTGACTTTC 16 - TRBV30 - TRBJ2-6
CASSQGILAGGNEQFF TGTGCCAGCAGCCAAGGAATTCTAGCGGGTGGCAATGAGCAGTTCTTC 16 TRBD2 TRBV4-2 - TRBJ2-1
CASSLYAGGPAGELFF TGTGCCAGCAGCTTATACGCGGGAGGGCCTGCGGGGGAGCTGTTTTTT 16 TRBD2 TRBV14 few TRBJ2-2
CASSISGSFRETQYF TGTGCCAGTAGTATTAGCGGGAGTTTCAGGGAGACCCAGTACTTC 15 TRBD2 TRBV19 - TRBJ2-5
CASSRGLLSTDTQYF TGTGCCAGCAGCAGGGGACTCCTTAGCACAGATACGCAGTATTTT 15 - TRBV5-4 - TRBJ2-3
CASSTGTSGPYEQYF TGCGCCAGCAGCACCGGGACTAGCGGACCCTACGAGCAGTACTTC 15 TRBD2 TRBV5-1 - TRBJ2-7
CASSFREFYEQYF TGTGCCAGCAGCTTTCGAGAGTTCTACGAGCAGTACTTC 13 - TRBV5-5 - TRBJ2-7
CASSFGRTNTGELFF TGTGCCAGCAGTTTTGGCAGAACGAACACCGGGGAGCTGTTTTTT 15 - TRBV28 - TRBJ2-2
CAISESRDRGNNQPQHF TGTGCCATCAGTGAGTCGCGGGACAGGGGAAACAATCAGCCCCAGCATTTT 17 TRBD1 TRBV10-3 - TRBJ1-5
CASSALAGGGEQYF TGTGCCAGCAGTGCACTAGCGGGAGGGGGGGAGCAGTACTTC 14 TRBD2 TRBV6-1 - TRBJ2-7
CASSLSPIPRGTGTYEQYF TGTGCCAGCAGCTTATCGCCCATCCCCCGGGGGACAGGGACCTACGAGCAGTACTTC 19 TRBD1 TRBV7-2 - TRBJ2-7
CASSSTTGGETQYF TGTGCCAGCAGCTCGACGACAGGAGGAGAGACCCAGTACTTC 14 - TRBV7-9 - TRBJ2-5
CASSLGLAGYYEQYF TGTGCCAGCAGCCTCGGACTAGCGGGATACTACGAGCAGTACTTC 15 TRBD2 TRBV7-7 - TRBJ2-7
CASYRPGLAANNEQFF TGTGCCAGTTACCGCCCGGGACTAGCGGCCAACAATGAGCAGTTCTTC 16 TRBD2 TRBV27 - TRBJ2-1
CASSPPGQLSLYTF TGCGCCAGCAGCCCGCCGGGACAGCTCTCCCTCTACACCTTC 14 TRBD1 TRBV4-1 - TRBJ1-2
CASSYSEVVQETQYF TGTGCCAGCAGTTATTCAGAGGTCGTCCAAGAGACCCAGTACTTC 15 - TRBV28 - TRBJ2-5
CASSPGWGGSSYNEQFF TGCGCCAGCAGCCCGGGGTGGGGAGGGAGCTCCTACAATGAGCAGTTCTTC 17 TRBD2 TRBV5-1 - TRBJ2-1
CASSDSWQGANTQYF TGTGCCAGCAGTGACTCTTGGCAGGGGGCAAATACGCAGTATTTT 15 TRBD1 TRBV6-4 - TRBJ2-3
CASSVVAGPTEAFF TGTGCCAGCAGCGTAGTTGCAGGGCCCACTGAAGCTTTCTTT 14 - TRBV9 - TRBJ1-1
CASSQGRRGLGYGYTF TGCGCCAGCAGCCAAGGACGGCGCGGGTTGGGCTATGGCTACACCTTC 16 - TRBV4-3 - TRBJ1-2
CASSDPAQGLEKLFF TGTGCCAGCAGTGATCCGGCACAAGGACTTGAAAAACTGTTTTTT 15 - TRBV2 - TRBJ1-4